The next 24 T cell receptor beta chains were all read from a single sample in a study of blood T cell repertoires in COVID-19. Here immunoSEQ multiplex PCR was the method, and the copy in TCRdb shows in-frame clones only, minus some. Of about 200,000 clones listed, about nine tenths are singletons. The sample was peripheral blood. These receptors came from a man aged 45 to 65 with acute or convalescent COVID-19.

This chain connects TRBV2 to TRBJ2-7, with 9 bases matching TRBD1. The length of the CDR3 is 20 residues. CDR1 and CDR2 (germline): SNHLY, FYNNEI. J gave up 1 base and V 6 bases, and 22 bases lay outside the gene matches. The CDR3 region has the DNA TGTGCCAGCAGCACAAACCTCCGGGACAGGGTCTGGCCAGGGTCCTACGAGCAGTACTTC. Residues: CASSTNLRDRVWPGSYEQYF.

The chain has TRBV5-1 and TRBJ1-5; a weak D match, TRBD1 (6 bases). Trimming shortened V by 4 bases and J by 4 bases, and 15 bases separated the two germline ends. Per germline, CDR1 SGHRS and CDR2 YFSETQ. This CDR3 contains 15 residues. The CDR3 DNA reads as TGCGCCAGCAGCCCGGGGGGCAGGGAAAATCAGCCCCAGCATTTT. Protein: CASSPGGRENQPQHF.

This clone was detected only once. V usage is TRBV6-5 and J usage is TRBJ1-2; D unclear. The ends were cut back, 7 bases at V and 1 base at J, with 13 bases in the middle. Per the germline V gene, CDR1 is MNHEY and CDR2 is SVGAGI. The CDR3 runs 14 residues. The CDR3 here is CASTPVADNYGYTF. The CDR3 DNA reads TGTGCCAGCACCCCCGTGGCAGATAACTATGGCTACACCTTC.

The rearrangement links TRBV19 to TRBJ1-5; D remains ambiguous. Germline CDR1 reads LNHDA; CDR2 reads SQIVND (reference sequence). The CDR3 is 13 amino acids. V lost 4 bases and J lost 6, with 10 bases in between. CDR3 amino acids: CASSRREGQPQHF. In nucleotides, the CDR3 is TGTGCCAGTAGTAGGAGGGAGGGTCAGCCCCAGCATTTT.

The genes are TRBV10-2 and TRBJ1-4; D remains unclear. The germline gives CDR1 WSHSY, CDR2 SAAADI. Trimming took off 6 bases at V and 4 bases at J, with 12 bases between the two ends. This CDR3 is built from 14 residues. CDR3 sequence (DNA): TGCGCCAGCAGCCTCGTAGGGAGTAATGAAAAACTGTTTTTT. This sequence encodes CASSLVGSNEKLFF.

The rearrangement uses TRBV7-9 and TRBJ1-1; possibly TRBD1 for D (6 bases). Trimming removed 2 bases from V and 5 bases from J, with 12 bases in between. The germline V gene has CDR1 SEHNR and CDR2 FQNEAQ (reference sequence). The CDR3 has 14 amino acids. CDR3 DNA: TGTGCCAGCAGCTTACAGGGGAGAGAGACTGAAGCTTTCTTT. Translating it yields CASSLQGRETEAFF. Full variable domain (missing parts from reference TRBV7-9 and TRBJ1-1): DTGVSQNPRHKITKRGQNVTFRCDPISEHNRLYWYRQTLGQGPEFLTYFQNEAQLEKSRLLSDRFSAERPKGSFSTLEIQRTEQGDSAMYLCASSLQGRETEAFFGQGTRLTVV.

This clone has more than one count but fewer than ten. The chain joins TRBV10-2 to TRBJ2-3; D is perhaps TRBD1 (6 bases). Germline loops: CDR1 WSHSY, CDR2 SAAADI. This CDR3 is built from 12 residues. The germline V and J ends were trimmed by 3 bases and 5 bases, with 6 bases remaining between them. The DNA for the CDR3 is TGCGCCAGCAGTGAACAGGGAGATACGCAGTATTTT. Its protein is CASSEQGDTQYF.

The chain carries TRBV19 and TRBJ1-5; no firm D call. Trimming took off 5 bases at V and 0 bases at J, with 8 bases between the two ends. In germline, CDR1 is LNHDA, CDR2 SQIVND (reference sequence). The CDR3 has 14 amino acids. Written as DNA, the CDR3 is TGTGCCAGTAGTTACTCGGGTAGCAATCAGCCCCAGCATTTT. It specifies CASSYSGSNQPQHF.

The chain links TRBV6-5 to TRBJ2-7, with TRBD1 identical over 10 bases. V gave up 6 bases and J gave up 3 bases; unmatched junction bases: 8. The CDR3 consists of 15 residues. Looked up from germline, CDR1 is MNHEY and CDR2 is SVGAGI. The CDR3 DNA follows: TGTGCCAGCAGGGCAGGGACAGGGGCAAGCTACGAGCAGTACTTC. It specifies CASRAGTGASYEQYF.

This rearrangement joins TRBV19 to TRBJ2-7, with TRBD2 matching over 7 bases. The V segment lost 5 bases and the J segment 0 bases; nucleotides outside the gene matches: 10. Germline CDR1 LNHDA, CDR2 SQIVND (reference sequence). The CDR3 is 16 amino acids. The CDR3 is CASSPRGDGPSYEQYF. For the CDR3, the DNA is TGTGCCAGTAGTCCCCGGGGGGATGGACCCTCCTACGAGCAGTACTTC.

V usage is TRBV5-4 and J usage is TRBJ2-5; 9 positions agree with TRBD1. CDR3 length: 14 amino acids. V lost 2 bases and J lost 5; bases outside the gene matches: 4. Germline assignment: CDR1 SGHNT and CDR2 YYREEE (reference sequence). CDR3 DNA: TGTGCCAGCAGCTTACAGGGGGCATCGGAGACCCAGTACTTC. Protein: CASSLQGASETQYF.

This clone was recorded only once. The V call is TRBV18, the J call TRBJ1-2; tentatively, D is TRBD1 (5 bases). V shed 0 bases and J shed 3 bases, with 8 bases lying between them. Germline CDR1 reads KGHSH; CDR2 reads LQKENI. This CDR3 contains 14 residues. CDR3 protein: CASSPPSGDYGYTF. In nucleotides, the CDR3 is TGTGCCAGCTCACCACCGTCGGGGGACTATGGCTACACCTTC.

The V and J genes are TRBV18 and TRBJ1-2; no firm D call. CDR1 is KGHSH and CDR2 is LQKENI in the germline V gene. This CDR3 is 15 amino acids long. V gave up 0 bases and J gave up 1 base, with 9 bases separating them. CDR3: CASSPPGSVNYGYTF. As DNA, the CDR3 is TGTGCCAGCTCACCACCTGGTTCAGTTAACTATGGCTACACCTTC.

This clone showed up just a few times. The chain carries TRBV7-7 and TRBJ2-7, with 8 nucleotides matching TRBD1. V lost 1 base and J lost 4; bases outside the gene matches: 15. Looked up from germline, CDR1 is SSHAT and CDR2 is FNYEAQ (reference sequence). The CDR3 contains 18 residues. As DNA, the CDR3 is TGTGCCAGCAGCTTAGTGCCCCCCCGGCAGGGGGCACCTTACGAGCAGTACTTC. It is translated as CASSLVPPRQGAPYEQYF.

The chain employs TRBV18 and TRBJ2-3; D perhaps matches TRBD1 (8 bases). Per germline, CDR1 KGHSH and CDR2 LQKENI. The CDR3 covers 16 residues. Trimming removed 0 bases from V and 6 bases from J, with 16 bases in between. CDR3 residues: CASSPPTGGGKDTQYF. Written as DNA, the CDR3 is TGTGCCAGCTCACCACCTACAGGGGGAGGGAAGGATACGCAGTATTTT.

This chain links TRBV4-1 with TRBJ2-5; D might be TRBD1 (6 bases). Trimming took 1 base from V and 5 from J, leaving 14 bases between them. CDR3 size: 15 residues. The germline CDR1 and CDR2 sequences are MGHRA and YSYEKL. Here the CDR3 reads CASSQAPGQTETQYF. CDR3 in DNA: TGCGCCAGCAGCCAAGCCCCTGGACAGACGGAGACCCAGTACTTC.

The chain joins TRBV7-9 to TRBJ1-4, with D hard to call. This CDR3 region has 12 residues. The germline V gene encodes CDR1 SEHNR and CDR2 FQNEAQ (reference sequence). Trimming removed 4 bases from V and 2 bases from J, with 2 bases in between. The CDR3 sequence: CASSSTNEKLFF. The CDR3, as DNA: TGTGCCAGCAGCTCGACTAATGAAAAACTGTTTTTT.

This CDR3 is CASSPRGTGIYGYTF. The CDR3 DNA reads TGTGCCAGCAGTCCCCGCGGGACAGGGATTTACGGCTACACCTTC. The V and J genes are TRBV6-5 and TRBJ1-2; 9 nucleotides match TRBD1. V gave up 5 bases and J gave up 8 bases; unmatched junction bases: 12. CDR3 length: 15 residues. Germline CDR1 is MNHEY and CDR2 is SVGAGI.

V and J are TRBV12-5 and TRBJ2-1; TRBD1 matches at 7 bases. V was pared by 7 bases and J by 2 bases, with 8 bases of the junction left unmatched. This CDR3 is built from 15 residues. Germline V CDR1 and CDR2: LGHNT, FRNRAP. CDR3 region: CASDPGQVTYNEQFF. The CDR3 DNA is TGTGCTAGTGACCCCGGACAGGTGACCTACAATGAGCAGTTCTTC. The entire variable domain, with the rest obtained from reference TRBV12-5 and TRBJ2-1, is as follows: DARVTQTPRHKVTEMGQEVTMRCQPILGHNTVFWYRQTMMQGLELLAYFRNRAPLDDSGMPKDRFSAEMPDATLATLKIQPSEPRDSAVYFCASDPGQVTYNEQFFGPGTRLTVL.

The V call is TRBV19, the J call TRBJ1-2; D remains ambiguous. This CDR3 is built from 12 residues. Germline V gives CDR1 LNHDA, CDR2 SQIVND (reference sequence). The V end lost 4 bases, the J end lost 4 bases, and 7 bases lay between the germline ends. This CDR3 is CASSTTLYGYTF. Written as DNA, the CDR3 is TGTGCCAGTAGTACTACTCTCTATGGCTACACCTTC.

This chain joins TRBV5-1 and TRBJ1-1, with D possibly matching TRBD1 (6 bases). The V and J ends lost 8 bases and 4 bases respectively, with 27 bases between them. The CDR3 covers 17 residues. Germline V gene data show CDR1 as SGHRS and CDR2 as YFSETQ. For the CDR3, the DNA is TGCGCCAGTAAGACAGGATCTAGTGTGACAGTGGGCACTGAAGCTTTCTTT. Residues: CASKTGSSVTVGTEAFF.

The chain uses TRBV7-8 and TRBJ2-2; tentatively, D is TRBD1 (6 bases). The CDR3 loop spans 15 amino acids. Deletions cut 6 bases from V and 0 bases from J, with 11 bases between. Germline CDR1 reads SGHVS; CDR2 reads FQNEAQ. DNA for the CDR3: TGTGCCAGCAGGATCGACAGGACGAACACCGGGGAGCTGTTTTTT. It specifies CASRIDRTNTGELFF.

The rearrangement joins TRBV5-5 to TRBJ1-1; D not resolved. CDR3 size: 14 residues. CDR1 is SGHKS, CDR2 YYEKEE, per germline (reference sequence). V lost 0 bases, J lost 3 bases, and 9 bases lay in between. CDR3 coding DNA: TGTGCCAGCAGCTTGGTGGTGGAGGACACTGAAGCTTTCTTT. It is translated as CASSLVVEDTEAFF.

CDR3 protein: CAWSANQQGATTF. The CDR3 region has the DNA TGTGCCTGGAGTGCCAATCAACAGGGGGCCACCACCTTC. V gene TRBV30 combines with J gene TRBJ1-2, with 9 bases lining up with TRBD1. Germline V gene data show CDR1 as GTSNPN and CDR2 as SVGIG (reference sequence). CDR3 length equals 13 residues. J lost 13 bases, V lost 1 base, and 10 bases had no gene match.